The T cell receptor beta chain described here comes from a study of blood T cells in healthy people across ages. CDR1 MNHEY and CDR2 SMNVEV come from the germline V gene (reference sequence). V was shortened by 3 bases and J by 4 bases, with 9 bases between the two germline ends. The CDR3 loop spans 14 amino acids. Primers used in a second PCR of roughly 7 to 12 cycles were a sample-barcoded 5' primer and a J-beta primer mix. TCRdb analysed the 5' RACE reads with MiXCR anew, one entry per CDR3 protein. Here the sample spans 1 million or so distinct CDR3 sequences, approximately 25% being singletons. This sample also appeared in a second study, on T cells of mothers and their children.

The receptor comes from a girl aged 2-10 years in good health. What was sequenced was blood. The rearrangement links TRBV27 to TRBJ2-2; D might be TRBD1 (6 bases). The CDR3 sequence: CASSFKGGTGELFF. The CDR3 DNA reads as TGTGCCAGCAGTTTTAAAGGGGGCACCGGGGAGCTGTTTTTT.